This entry concerns a single TCR beta chain. What it binds is unknown. This record comes from a study of cytomegalovirus exposure and HLA in healthy donors. Whole-study context: About 80 million unique TCRs, all from HLA-typed donors, were included in an early release of the data. Study-wide findings and caveats: An analysis was carried out at a later point. It showed that HLA-associated TCR beta chains were more clonally expanded than equally common non-associated chains. In an earlier analysis, most TCR beta V segments were productive about 87% or about 30% of the time. Later work found that TCR association rates differed between HLA loci; DRB1 had the most and HLA-C the fewest.

The CDR3 consists of 14 residues. CDR1 is WSHSY, CDR2 SAAADI, per germline. J lost 6 bases, V lost 10 bases, and 11 bases had no gene match. The PCR ran on 60 Vbeta and 13 Jbeta primers. The method was immunoSEQ multiplex PCR; TCRdb's version includes in-frame clones alone and lacks a portion of them. The table records approximately 76,000 clones, 79% of them present only once. What was sequenced was PBMCs. The chain uses TRBV10-2 and TRBJ2-7, with 11 bases matching TRBD2. This sequence was found in a man in his thirties or forties in good health and CMV-seronegative. CDR3 coding DNA: TGCGCCACTGAACTTCCTAGCGGGAGGACCGAGCAGTACTTC. Translated, it gives CATELPSGRTEQYF.